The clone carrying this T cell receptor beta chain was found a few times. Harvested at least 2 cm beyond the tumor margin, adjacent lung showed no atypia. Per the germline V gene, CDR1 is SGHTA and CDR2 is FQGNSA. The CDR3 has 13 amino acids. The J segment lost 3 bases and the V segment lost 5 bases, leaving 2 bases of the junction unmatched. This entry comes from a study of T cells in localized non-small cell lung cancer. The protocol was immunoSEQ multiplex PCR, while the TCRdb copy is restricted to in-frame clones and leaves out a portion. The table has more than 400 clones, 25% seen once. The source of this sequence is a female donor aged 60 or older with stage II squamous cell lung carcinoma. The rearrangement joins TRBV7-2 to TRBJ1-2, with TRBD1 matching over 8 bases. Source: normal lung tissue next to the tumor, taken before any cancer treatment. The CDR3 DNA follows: TGTGCCAGCAGCCCGGGACAGGACTATGGCTACACCTTC. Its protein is CASSPGQDYGYTF.